What follows are 12 T cell receptor beta chains derived from one specimen sequenced in a study of cytomegalovirus exposure and HLA in healthy donors. PCR primers comprised 60 Vbeta and 13 Jbeta primers. Assay used: immunoSEQ multiplex PCR; TCRdb lists only in-frame clones, some missing. The table includes 150,000 to 200,000 clones, roughly 75% detected once. The specimen sequenced was PBMCs. These receptors were collected from a man aged 40-55 years in good health and CMV-seronegative.

The gene calls are TRBV6-5 and TRBJ2-5; TRBD1 is a possible D gene (6 bases). With 0 bases removed from V and 4 bases from J, the gap between germline ends came to 6 bases. The CDR3 contains 13 residues. CDR1 is MNHEY and CDR2 is SVGAGI in the germline V gene. CDR3 DNA sequence: TGTGCCAGCAGTTACTCGACAGGAGAGACCCAGTACTTC. Translated: CASSYSTGETQYF.

The genes are TRBV7-2 and TRBJ2-1, with 8 bases fitting TRBD1. The CDR3 runs 14 residues. V was clipped by 7 bases and J by 8 bases; unmatched bases: 10. The germline V gene has CDR1 SGHTA and CDR2 FQGNSA. CDR3 region: CASTLTRRGHEQFF. CDR3 nucleotide sequence: TGTGCCAGCACCCTAACGCGCAGGGGGCATGAGCAGTTCTTC.

This clone was seen a few times. V gene TRBV5-4 combines with J gene TRBJ2-5, with D perhaps matching TRBD2 (6 bases). The CDR3 has 15 amino acids. The V end lost 4 bases, the J end lost 4 bases, and 17 bases lay between the germline ends. CDR1 and CDR2 (germline): SGHNT, YYREEE (reference sequence). CDR3 residues: CASSPDSGGGETQYF. CDR3 coding DNA: TGTGCCAGCAGCCCCGACTCCGGGGGTGGAGAGACCCAGTACTTC.

This clone was detected once. An end of the junction does not agree with germline; a read error may underlie this. The rearrangement links TRBV6-5 to TRBJ1-1, with a weak D call TRBD1 (5 bases). This CDR3 has 15 amino acids. The germline gives CDR1 MNHEY, CDR2 SVGAGI. The CDR3 DNA reads TGTGCCGGCAGTTACAGGACAAGGGGGAACACTGAAGCTTTCTTT. Amino acid sequence: CAGSYRTRGNTEAFF.

CDR3 bases: TGTGCCAGCAGCTTGGCCGGGACAGGGAACAATCAGCCCCAGCATTTT. It yields the protein CASSLAGTGNNQPQHF. V gene TRBV7-2 combines with J gene TRBJ1-5, with 9 nucleotides matching TRBD1. The CDR3 is made up of 16 amino acids. The junction had 6 bases not matched to a gene; V was cut back by 3 bases and J by 3 bases. Germline CDR1 SGHTA, CDR2 FQGNSA. Full variable domain (outside the CDR3, taken from reference TRBV7-2 and TRBJ1-5): GAGVSQSPSNKVTEKGKDVELRCDPISGHTALYWYRQSLGQGLEFLIYFQGNSAPDKSGLPSDRFSAERTGGSVSTLTIQRTQQEDSAVYLCASSLAGTGNNQPQHFGDGTRLSIL.

The chain combines TRBV7-2 with TRBJ2-1; 9 bases align to TRBD2. The V segment lost 1 base and the J segment 9 bases; nucleotides outside the gene matches: 7. Germline assignment: CDR1 SGHTA and CDR2 FQGNSA. CDR3 size: 15 residues. The CDR3 nucleotides are TGTGCCAGCAGCTTAGATCAGCGGGGGGACGGTGAGCAGTTCTTC. It yields the protein CASSLDQRGDGEQFF.

The CDR3 is CASSSQRLSSTEAFF. DNA for the CDR3: TGTGCCAGCAGTTCCCAACGCCTATCGAGCACTGAAGCTTTCTTT. The chain employs TRBV6-5 and TRBJ1-1; D uncertain. CDR1 and CDR2 (germline): MNHEY, SVGAGI. Trimming cost V 4 bases and J 4 bases, with 16 bases left between them. The CDR3 spans 15 residues.

The genes are TRBV18 and TRBJ2-2; a weak D match, TRBD2 (6 bases). The CDR3 covers 15 residues. V was trimmed by 3 bases and J by 5 bases, leaving 13 bases between them. Germline CDR1 KGHSH, CDR2 LQKENI. As DNA, the CDR3 is TGTGCCAGCTCACCGACTAGGGGCGAGACCGGGGAGCTGTTTTTT. Translating it yields CASSPTRGETGELFF.

The rearrangement links TRBV7-9 to TRBJ2-1; weak D call: TRBD1 (6 bases). Trimming pared 4 bases from V and 7 bases from J, leaving 14 bases between. The CDR3 runs 14 residues. CDR1 and CDR2 from the germline V gene are SEHNR and FQNEAQ (reference sequence). The CDR3 region has the DNA TGTGCCAGCAGCTCGATACAGGGTCGGAATGAGCAGTTCTTC. Amino acid sequence: CASSSIQGRNEQFF.

The chain links TRBV19 to TRBJ1-4; weak D call: TRBD1 (6 bases). V lost 4 bases to trimming and J lost 5 bases, with 11 bases between them. The CDR3 length is 14 residues. CDR1 is LNHDA and CDR2 is SQIVND in the germline V gene (reference sequence). The CDR3 DNA reads as TGTGCCAGTAGTACAGGGGCAGCGAATGAAAAACTGTTTTTT. Protein product: CASSTGAANEKLFF.

Only a few counts were recorded for this clone. The chain uses TRBV6-5 and TRBJ1-3; no clear D gene. Trimming left V 0 bases short and J 8 bases short, with 11 bases between. Per germline, CDR1 MNHEY and CDR2 SVGAGI. The CDR3 runs to 14 residues. CDR3 protein: CASSYSPAGYTIYF. The CDR3 DNA reads TGTGCCAGCAGTTACTCCCCGGCCGGGTACACCATATATTTT.

This clone was observed a few times. The J gene is TRBJ2-7, the V gene TRBV30, with 7 bases lining up with TRBD2. Trimming cost V 8 bases and J 4 bases; bases outside gene matches: 11. This CDR3 is 13 amino acids long. The V gene's germline CDR1 is GTSNPN and CDR2 SVGIG (reference sequence). The CDR3 sequence: CATGREAFYEQYF. In DNA, the CDR3 is TGTGCCACCGGACGGGAGGCCTTTTACGAGCAGTACTTC.